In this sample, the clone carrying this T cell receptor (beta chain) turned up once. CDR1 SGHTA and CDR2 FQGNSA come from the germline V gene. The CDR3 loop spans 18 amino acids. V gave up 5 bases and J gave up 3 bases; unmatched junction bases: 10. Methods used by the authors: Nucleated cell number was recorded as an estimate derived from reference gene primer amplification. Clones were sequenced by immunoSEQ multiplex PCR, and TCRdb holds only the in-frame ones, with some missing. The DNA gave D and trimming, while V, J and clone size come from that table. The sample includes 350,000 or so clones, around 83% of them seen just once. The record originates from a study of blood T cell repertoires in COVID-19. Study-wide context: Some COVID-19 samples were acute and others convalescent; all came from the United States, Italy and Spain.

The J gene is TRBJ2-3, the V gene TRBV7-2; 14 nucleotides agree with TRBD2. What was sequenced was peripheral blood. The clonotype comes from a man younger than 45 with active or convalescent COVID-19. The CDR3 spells CASSPVGWTSGGTDTQYF. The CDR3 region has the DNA TGTGCCAGCAGCCCTGTGGGGTGGACTAGCGGGGGGACAGATACGCAGTATTTT.